A selection of T cell receptor beta chains follows, all from one sample in a study of blood T cell repertoires in COVID-19. Generated by immunoSEQ multiplex PCR, the TCRdb table keeps only in-frame clones and is missing some. The sample records 200,000 to 250,000 clones, around 90% being singletons. The sample consisted of peripheral blood. The origin of the receptors is a man in his thirties or forties with COVID-19, enrolled during active disease. CDR3s include the opening cysteine and the closing phenylalanine or tryptophan. D genes are given only for firm matches. Size values are once, few and many counts, or a class for expanded clones, and some rows have none.

d_call clone_size j_call v_call cdr3_nt cdr3_aa
TRBD1 . TRBJ1-4 TRBV2 TGTGCCAGCAGTGCGACAGGGCATAATGAAAAACTGTTTTTT CASSATGHNEKLFF
TRBD2 . TRBJ2-2 TRBV5-5 TGTGCCAGCAGCTTGGCTAGGGAGGGTAGATTTTCCGGGGAGCTGTTTTTT CASSLAREGRFSGELFF
TRBD1 . TRBJ2-2 TRBV19 TGTGCCAGTACCGACGGGACAGCGAACACCGGGGAGCTGTTTTTT CASTDGTANTGELFF
TRBD1 . TRBJ1-5 TRBV6-2/TRBV6-3 TGTGCCAGCAGTTACACGGGACAGATTAGCAATCAGCCCCAGCATTTT CASSYTGQISNQPQHF
. few TRBJ1-3 TRBV9 TGTGCCAGCAGCGTAGATCCGGGCTCTGGAAACACCATATATTTT CASSVDPGSGNTIYF
. . TRBJ1-1 TRBV18 TGTGCCAGCTCACCAGTGGCAGGGTCCATGAACACTGAAGCTTTCTTT CASSPVAGSMNTEAFF
TRBD2 . TRBJ2-1 TRBV30 TGTGCCTGGAGTGTACGGCGGGCGGGAGGTTATATCGGTGAGCAGTTCTTC CAWSVRRAGGYIGEQFF
. . TRBJ1-5 TRBV11-2 TGTGCCAGCAGCTTAGGGGGCAGCAATCAGCCCCAGCATTTT CASSLGGSNQPQHF
. . TRBJ2-2 TRBV18 TGTGCCAGCTCACCACTTCAGGGAACGGAGACCGGGGAGCTGTTTTTT CASSPLQGTETGELFF
TRBD1 . TRBJ2-6 TRBV5-4 TGTGCCAGCAGCTTGAGGACAGGCCAAACTGGGGCCAACGTCCTGACTTTC CASSLRTGQTGANVLTF
. . TRBJ1-6 TRBV6-5 TGTGCCAGCAGCAGGAATTCACCCCTCCACTTT CASSRNSPLHF
. . TRBJ2-2 TRBV18 TGTGCCAGCCCCACCGGGGGAATGGATCTCGCGAACACCGGGGAGCTGTTTTTT CASPTGGMDLANTGELFF
. . TRBJ1-3 TRBV12-3/TRBV12-4 TGTGCCAGCCGCAGCTCTGGAAACACCATATATTTT CASRSSGNTIYF
. once TRBJ1-6 TRBV4-1 TGCGCCAGCAGCCAGTTACCATCTGGGAGGGCAAATTCACCCCTCCACTTT CASSQLPSGRANSPLHF
TRBD1 . TRBJ2-7 TRBV29-1 TGCAGCGTTGAAGACCTGTCACAGGGGGCCTACGAGCAGTACTTC CSVEDLSQGAYEQYF
. . TRBJ1-2 TRBV5-4 TGTGCCAGCAGCTTGGACCTAGGGAGTATCTATGGCTACACCTTC CASSLDLGSIYGYTF
TRBD1 . TRBJ1-6 TRBV20-1 TGCAGGGCGGCACAGGGGTACTTT CRAAQGYF
. . TRBJ1-2 TRBV5-1 TGCGCCAGCAGCTTGGGACAGCAGGAGGGCTACACCTTC CASSLGQQEGYTF
. . TRBJ1-5 TRBV28 TGTGCCAGCACTCGGGGCAGGGGAATCAATCAGCCCCAGCATTTT CASTRGRGINQPQHF
. . TRBJ1-1 TRBV7-2 TGTGCCAGCAGCTTAGAATATTCAGCTGAAGCTTTCTTT CASSLEYSAEAFF
TRBD1 . TRBJ1-1 TRBV7-2 TGTGCCAGCAGCGTCAACAGGGGTGGGACTGAAGCTTTCTTT CASSVNRGGTEAFF
. . TRBJ1-3 TRBV3-1/TRBV3-2 TGTGCCAGCAGCCAAGGAACCGGGGACTCTGGAAACACCATATATTTT CASSQGTGDSGNTIYF
TRBD1 . TRBJ2-3 TRBV7-9 TGTGCCAGCAGCTTAAAGGCTACAGGGGGCACAGATACGCAGTATTTT CASSLKATGGTDTQYF
TRBD1 . TRBJ1-5 TRBV10-3 TGTGCCATCAGTGATTCGGGACAGGGAAAAGGCAATCAGCCCCAGCATTTT CAISDSGQGKGNQPQHF
. . TRBJ1-1 TRBV3-1/TRBV3-2 TGTGCCAGCAGCCAAGGGGCGCTTCCGAACACTGAAGCTTTCTTT CASSQGALPNTEAFF
. once TRBJ2-6 TRBV18 TGTGCCAGCTCAGTCATACGGGGCTCTGGGGCCAACGTCCTGACTTTC CASSVIRGSGANVLTF